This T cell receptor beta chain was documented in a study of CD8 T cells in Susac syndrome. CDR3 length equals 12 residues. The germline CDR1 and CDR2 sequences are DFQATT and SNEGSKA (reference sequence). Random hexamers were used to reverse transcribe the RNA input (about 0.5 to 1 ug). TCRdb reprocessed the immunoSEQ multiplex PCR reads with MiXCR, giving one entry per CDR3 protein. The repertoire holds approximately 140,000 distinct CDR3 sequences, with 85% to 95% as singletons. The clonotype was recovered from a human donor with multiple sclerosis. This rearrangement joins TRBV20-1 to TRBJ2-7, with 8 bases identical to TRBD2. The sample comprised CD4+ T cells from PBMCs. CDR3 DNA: TGCAGGGCAACGGGACTAGGCATCGAGCAGTACTTC. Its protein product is CRATGLGIEQYF.